This section outlines one T cell receptor (beta chain) sequence together with its context. The antigen it recognizes is unknown. Nothing much larger sits one base from this clone, and base qualities are not available. Each collaborating institution followed its own protocols to collect whole blood in K2EDTA tubes. For TCRbeta analysis, collaborators shipped samples in one of three forms: frozen whole blood, isolated PBMCs, or DNA extracted from either of those sample types. V lost 0 bases and J lost 0 bases, and the count of bases not matched to a germline gene is 1. From its cysteine to its phenylalanine, the CDR3 spans 15 amino acids. Only CDR3 DNA is held: 45 bases, read in frame from base 1. CDR1 SGHRS and CDR2 YFSETQ were looked up in the germline V gene. The sample is drawn from a study of blood T cell repertoires in COVID-19 (TCRdb year 2020). For context, the study as a whole: Samples from collaborators originated in the United States, Italy and Spain and spanned both the acute and convalescent phases of COVID-19. The prospective study material was composed of cDNA or gDNA derived from T cells, B-cell-depleted T cells, or PBMCs. Subjects who had been exposed to COVID-19, were actively infected with it, or had recovered from it provided the deeply sampled blood TCRbeta repertoires that made up the dataset. The repertoires were released in a freely available public database meant as a resource for research on the immune response to SARS-CoV-2. Samples came from the ongoing ImmuneRACE study (first 160 participants) plus 1,254 subjects from 6 global collaborators. A de-identified subject ID, COVID-19 status, age in years and sex were almost always included in the sample metadata. Where HLA class I and class II types were available, the types were taken from metadata supplied by the sample provider, not from assay-based typing. Paper-wide results and their limitations: Clinical and demographic metadata were provided uncurated, with the amount varying by source and participant.

TCRbeta CDR3 regions were amplified from genomic DNA by means of the immunoSEQ Assay, a bias-controlled multiplex PCR. The authors' analysis ran thus. The number of nucleated cells in each sample was estimated by amplification of reference gene primers within the assay. To quantify the absolute abundance of each unique TCRbeta CDR3 rearrangement, sequence reads were collapsed and filtered. For each sample, productive Simpson clonality was calculated as the square root of Simpson's diversity index over productive rearrangements. Imported from immuneACCESS, the table was reduced by TCRdb to in-frame sequences with V and J called. These copies leave out some clones; in studies compared against another copy, an unresolved V gene accounts for under half, and the cause of the remainder is not known. That table supplies the V and J calls and clone size; D and trimming were determined from the DNA. This sample comprises around 61,000 clones, roughly 77% of them detected only once. Clones ranked in the top ten supply approximately 14% of the sample.

This clonotype originated in an elderly man with acute or convalescent COVID-19. Material for sequencing was peripheral blood. The chain is made from TRBV5-1 and TRBJ2-3, with 7 bases in between that match TRBD2. The CDR3 reads as follows: CASSLDSGSTDTQYF. In nucleotides, the sequence is TGCGCCAGCAGCTTGGATAGCGGGAGCACAGATACGCAGTATTTT.